The source of this TCR beta chain is a study of tumor and adjacent non-tumor tissue in lung cancer. The library came from three nested PCR rounds adapted from ARM-PCR protocols. Via MiXCR, TCRdb re-called the multiplex PCR reads, giving one row per CDR3 protein. The data hold about 90,000 distinct CDR3 sequences, with approximately 57% observed a single time. On this clonotype itself: Compared with germline, one end of the junction differs, possibly owing to a read error.

This sample's RNA came from whole unsorted tissue. CDR3 length equals 13 residues. Germline V gene data show CDR1 as SGHAT and CDR2 as FQNNGV. The gene calls are TRBV11-2 and TRBJ2-3; D gene unclear. This TCR derives from a man in his 70s with non-small cell lung cancer. Source material: lung tumor tissue. CDR3 protein: CASCASTSDTQYF. The CDR3 nucleotides read TGTGCCAGCTGCGCAAGCACGAGTGATACACAGTATTTT.